The rows below give T cell receptor beta chains drawn from one sample of a study of blood T cell repertoires in COVID-19. Profiled with immunoSEQ multiplex PCR; TCRdb holds only in-frame clones, not every one. The sample holds under 80,000 clones, about 89% seen once. Input material: peripheral blood. The source of these receptors is a man aged 70 or older with active or convalescent COVID-19. CDR3s include the opening cysteine and the closing phenylalanine or tryptophan. The D gene is left open where the match is weak. Clone size appears in some rows only: once, few, many, or a class for an expanded clone.

J gene	clone size	V gene	D gene	CDR3 protein	CDR3 DNA
TRBJ2-2	.	TRBV6-6	.	CASISPGSSSTGELFF	TGTGCCAGCATCTCCCCGGGGAGTTCTTCCACCGGGGAGCTGTTTTTT
TRBJ2-3	once	TRBV9	TRBD2	CASSAGLAFTDTQYF	TGTGCCAGCAGCGCGGGACTAGCGTTTACAGATACGCAGTATTTT
TRBJ1-6	.	TRBV5-1	.	CASSSGDGVSPLHF	TGCGCCAGCAGCTCGGGAGATGGGGTTTCACCCCTCCACTTT
TRBJ1-2	.	TRBV6-6	.	CASSYSTSGTGIGYTF	TGTGCCAGCAGTTACTCAACCTCCGGGACTGGAATTGGCTACACCTTC
TRBJ1-2	.	TRBV30	.	CAWSTPGYGYTF	TGTGCCTGGAGTACCCCGGGCTATGGCTACACCTTC
TRBJ2-1	.	TRBV5-1	TRBD2	CASSRNSLAGGSHEQFF	TGCGCCAGCAGCCGCAACTCTCTAGCGGGAGGTAGCCATGAGCAGTTCTTC
TRBJ1-1	.	TRBV29-1	TRBD1	CSVEQGAVTEAFF	TGCAGCGTTGAACAGGGGGCAGTCACTGAAGCTTTCTTT
TRBJ2-1	.	TRBV20-1	.	CSRQRDNEQFF	TGCAGTCGCCAGCGGGACAATGAGCAGTTCTTC
TRBJ2-5	.	TRBV9	.	CASSVSPGSGETQYF	TGTGCCAGCAGCGTCTCACCAGGGAGCGGGGAGACCCAGTACTTC
TRBJ2-7	once	TRBV6-6	.	CASSYRRGTAYEQYF	TGTGCCAGCAGTTACCGACGGGGGACCGCCTACGAGCAGTACTTC
TRBJ1-4	.	TRBV9	TRBD1	CASSVLGQGGEKLFF	TGTGCCAGCAGCGTACTAGGACAGGGTGGGGAAAAACTGTTTTTT
TRBJ1-2	.	TRBV2	.	CASSEARGAGYGYTF	TGTGCCAGCAGTGAAGCCCGGGGGGCTGGCTATGGCTACACCTTC
TRBJ1-1	.	TRBV27	.	CASSPRGTEAFF	TGTGCCAGCAGCCCCCGAGGCACTGAAGCTTTCTTT
TRBJ2-7	.	TRBV18	TRBD2	CASSGGSLYEQYF	TGTGCCAGCTCTGGCGGGAGTCTCTACGAGCAGTACTTC
TRBJ2-2	.	TRBV7-2	.	CASSTGNTGELFF	TGTGCCAGCTCGACAGGGAACACCGGGGAGCTGTTTTTT
TRBJ1-2	.	TRBV6-5	TRBD1	CASSYTGDSGYTF	TGTGCCAGCAGCTACACAGGGGACTCTGGCTACACCTTC
TRBJ1-2	.	TRBV28	.	CASSFSSGRDSGYTF	TGTGCCAGCAGTTTCTCCTCTGGCAGGGATAGTGGCTACACCTTC
TRBJ1-6	.	TRBV28	.	CASSPTDYNSPLHF	TGTGCCAGCAGTCCGACAGATTATAATTCACCCCTCCACTTT
TRBJ1-1	.	TRBV6-5	.	CASSTQRGTAEAFF	TGTGCCAGCAGTACACAGCGGGGGACGGCTGAAGCTTTCTTT
TRBJ2-5	.	TRBV5-1	.	CASSSANQETQYF	TGCGCCAGCAGCTCAGCGAACCAAGAGACCCAGTACTTC
TRBJ2-7	once	TRBV4-3	TRBD2	CASSSLTGGQYEQYF	TGCGCCAGCAGCTCACTAACGGGAGGACAATACGAGCAGTACTTC
TRBJ1-6	.	TRBV5-5	.	CASSWTRASPLHF	TGTGCCAGCAGCTGGACACGGGCTTCACCCCTCCACTTT